The source of this TCR beta chain is a study of response to subunit inactivated influenza vaccine. TCRdb independently ran MiXCR on the RT-PCR reads; one entry per CDR3 protein. The sample has approximately 570,000 distinct CDR3 sequences, less than 10% seen once; the top ten hold over 10%. There are 16 residues in the CDR3. J gave up 5 bases and V 0 bases, and 9 bases lay outside the gene matches. Germline assignment: CDR1 SGHKS and CDR2 YYEKEE (reference sequence). In its sample, this clonotype was seen a few times. Its target is unknown. Study-wide points: It was the authors' suggestion that each seasonal influenza vaccination recruits few new T cells.

The gene calls are TRBV5-5 and TRBJ2-5; 8 positions match TRBD2. The origin of this receptor is a man between 50 and 75 years old who received an inactivated influenza vaccine. The input for sequencing was PBMCs from blood, taken around 2 years after vaccination. The CDR3, as DNA: TGTGCCAGCAGCTTGGGCGGGACTAGGAACAGCGAGACCCAGTACTTC. Amino acids: CASSLGGTRNSETQYF.